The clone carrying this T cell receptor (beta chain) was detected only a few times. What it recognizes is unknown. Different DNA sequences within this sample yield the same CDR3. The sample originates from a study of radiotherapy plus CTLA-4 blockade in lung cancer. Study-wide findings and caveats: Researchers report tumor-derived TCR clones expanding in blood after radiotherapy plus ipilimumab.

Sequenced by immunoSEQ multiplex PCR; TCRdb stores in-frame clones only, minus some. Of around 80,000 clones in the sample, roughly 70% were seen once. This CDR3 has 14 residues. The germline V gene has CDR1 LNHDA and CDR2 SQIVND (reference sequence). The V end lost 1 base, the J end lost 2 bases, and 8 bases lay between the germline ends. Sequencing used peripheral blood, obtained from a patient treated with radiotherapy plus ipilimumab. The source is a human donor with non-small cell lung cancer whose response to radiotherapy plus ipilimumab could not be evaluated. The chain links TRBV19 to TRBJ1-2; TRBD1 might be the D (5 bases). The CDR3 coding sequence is TGTGCCAGTAGTATAGGTCGGGGGAACTATGGCTACACCTTC. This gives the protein CASSIGRGNYGYTF.